This T cell receptor (beta chain) was sequenced in a study of identical twins. A universal primer site arose from template switching, and cDNA bore unique molecular identifiers. TCRdb ran MiXCR on the 5' RACE reads and lists one entry per CDR3 protein. The sample yields about 240,000 distinct CDR3 sequences, 7.5% seen once. The sample holds many counts of this clonotype. The CDR3 loop spans 16 amino acids. Germline CDR1 and CDR2: SEHNR and FQNEAQ (reference sequence). With 5 bases clipped from V and 4 bases from J, the junction kept 13 bases outside the gene matches. This same sample was also taken into another study, of yellow fever vaccine responses in identical twins.

The clonotype originates from a woman between 18 and 30 years old in good health. Sequences were obtained from CD8+ T cells sorted from blood. The chain carries TRBV7-9 and TRBJ1-2; the match to TRBD1 covers 7 bases. The CDR3 region is CASSSTYEGASYGYTF. The CDR3 DNA is TGTGCCAGCAGCAGCACCTACGAGGGGGCAAGCTATGGCTACACCTTC.